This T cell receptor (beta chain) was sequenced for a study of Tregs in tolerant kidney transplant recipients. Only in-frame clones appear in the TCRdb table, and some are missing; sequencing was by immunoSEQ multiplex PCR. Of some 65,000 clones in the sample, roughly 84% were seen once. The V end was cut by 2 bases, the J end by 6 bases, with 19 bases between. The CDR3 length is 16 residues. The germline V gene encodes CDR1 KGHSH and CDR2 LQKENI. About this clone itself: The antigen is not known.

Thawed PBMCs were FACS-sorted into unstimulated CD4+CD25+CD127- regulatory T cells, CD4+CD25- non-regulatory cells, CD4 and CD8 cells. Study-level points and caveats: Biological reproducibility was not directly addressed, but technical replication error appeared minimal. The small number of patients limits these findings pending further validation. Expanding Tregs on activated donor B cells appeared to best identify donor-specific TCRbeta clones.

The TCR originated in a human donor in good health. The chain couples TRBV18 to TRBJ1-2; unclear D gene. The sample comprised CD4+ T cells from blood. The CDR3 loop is CASSPAKAVRSDGYTF. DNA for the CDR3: TGTGCCAGCTCACCAGCCAAGGCGGTTCGGTCAGATGGCTACACCTTC.